This T cell receptor (beta chain) is from a study of identical twins' blood T cells. On this clonotype: What it recognizes is unknown.

Study-wide results and limits: Environmental influences on twin similarity could not be excluded. Abundant TCRbeta CDR3s overlapped more between twins than with unrelated donors. Mainly, cloneset size products determined shared clonotypes, twins included.

TCRdb used MiXCR to reprocess the 5' RACE reads, holding one entry per CDR3 protein. The sample holds roughly 380,000 distinct CDR3 sequences, about 28% seen once. There are 17 residues in the CDR3. J lost 2 bases, V lost 4 bases, and 13 bases had no gene match. Germline V lookup: CDR1 LGHDT, CDR2 YNNKEL (reference sequence). This receptor was taken from a woman aged 18 to 55 in good health. The chain uses TRBV3-1 and TRBJ1-2, with 7 positions matching TRBD1. The sequencing sample was made of PBMCs. Here the CDR3 reads CASSPSPSQGYNYGYTF. For the CDR3, the DNA is TGTGCCAGCAGCCCATCTCCCTCACAGGGGTACAACTATGGCTACACCTTC.